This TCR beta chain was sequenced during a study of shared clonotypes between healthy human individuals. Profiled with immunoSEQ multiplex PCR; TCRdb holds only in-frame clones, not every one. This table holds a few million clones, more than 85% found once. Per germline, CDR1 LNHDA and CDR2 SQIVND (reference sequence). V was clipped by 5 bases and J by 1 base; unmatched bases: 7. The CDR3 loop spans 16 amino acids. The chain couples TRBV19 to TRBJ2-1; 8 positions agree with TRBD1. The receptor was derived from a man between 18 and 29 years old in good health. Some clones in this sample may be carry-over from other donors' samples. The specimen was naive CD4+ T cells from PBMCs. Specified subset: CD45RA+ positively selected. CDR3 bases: TGTGCCAGTAGTGCCAGGACAGGGTGGTCCTACAATGAGCAGTTCTTC. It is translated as CASSARTGWSYNEQFF.